The clone carrying this T cell receptor (beta chain) occurred a few times. What it binds is unknown. The data are from a study of molecular identifiers for immune sequencing clone quantification. Study outcomes and limitations: More than 97% of effector molecules, versus under 1% of naive-cell molecules, belonged to clones above 20 RNA copies. Highly expanded clone sizes could end up underestimated if a barcode were shared by identical TCR molecules.

Bulk libraries came from a prior protocol with listed TCR primers. A single record per CDR3 protein comes from TCRdb applying MiXCR to the PCR reads. The repertoire has about 510,000 distinct CDR3 sequences, 20% to 25% of them found once; the top ten carry about 0.8%. The sorting of naive CD8 T cells used the CD8+CD4-CCR7+CD45RA+ phenotype. The CDR3 is 15 residues long. CDR1 is MDHEN and CDR2 is SYDVKM in the germline V gene. V trimming: 7 bases; J trimming: 3 bases; junction bases outside the gene matches: 8. The chain combines TRBV28 with TRBJ1-2, with 10 bases that match TRBD1. Input material: naive CD8+ T cells from blood, with Jurkat cell RNA spiked in. Subset denoted: FACS-sorted CD8+CD4-CCR7+CD45RA+ naive T cells. The origin of this receptor is a human donor in good health. Some libraries in this study had Jurkat cell RNA spiked in. CDR3 sequence reads: CASKATGGYDYGYTF. CDR3 sequence (DNA): TGTGCCAGCAAGGCGACAGGGGGCTACGACTATGGCTACACCTTC.